A single sample gave rise to the 28 T cell receptor beta chains below, sequenced in a study of blood T cells in healthy people across ages. A sample-barcoded 5' primer and a J-beta primer mix were used in a second PCR of about 6 to 12 cycles. MiXCR, run by TCRdb on the 5' RACE reads, gives a single entry per CDR3 protein. The sample lists fewer than 2,000,000 distinct CDR3 sequences, roughly 43% occurring once. Input material: blood. The source is a human donor in good health.

This chain's CDR3 is CASSFEAGGNVGTQYF. The CDR3 DNA is TGTGCCAGCAGTTTCGAAGCGGGGGGAAACGTCGGTACGCAGTATTTT. This chain joins TRBV6-1 and TRBJ2-3; 9 bases are a match to TRBD2. The CDR3 has 16 amino acids. Germline assignment: CDR1 MNHNS and CDR2 SASEGT. Trimming took 5 bases from V and 8 from J; bases not matched to a gene: 14.

This clonotype was seen a few times. The chain links TRBV12-3 or TRBV12-4 to TRBJ2-3; D is undetermined. This CDR3 is built from 14 residues. V gave up 3 bases and J gave up 3 bases, with 10 bases separating them. DNA for the CDR3: TGTGCCAGCAGTTTGGTTGGAAAAACAGATACGCAGTATTTT. Residues: CASSLVGKTDTQYF.

V is TRBV20-1 and J is TRBJ2-7; 8 nucleotides align to TRBD1. Trimming took 0 bases from V and 3 from J; bases not matched to a gene: 4. The germline gives CDR1 DFQATT, CDR2 SNEGSKA (reference sequence). The CDR3 totals 14 residues. DNA for the CDR3: TGCAGTGCTAGAGATCGGGACAGGCTCTACGAGCAGTACTTC. This encodes CSARDRDRLYEQYF.

The DNA of the CDR3 is TGTGCCAGCAGTGAAAGCCGGGGGTGGTCCTACGAGCAGTACTTC. It specifies CASSESRGWSYEQYF. V usage is TRBV2 and J usage is TRBJ2-7; perhaps TRBD2 as D (6 bases). The ends were cut back, 2 bases at V and 1 base at J, with 12 bases in the middle. Per germline, CDR1 SNHLY and CDR2 FYNNEI. The CDR3 is 15 amino acids.

The chain employs TRBV20-1 and TRBJ1-1; D gene ambiguous. CDR3 length equals 12 residues. V was cut by 6 bases and J by 3 bases, with 11 bases left in between. In germline, CDR1 is DFQATT, CDR2 SNEGSKA (reference sequence). The CDR3 nucleotides are TGCAGTGCCTCTAGATTCGACACTGAAGCTTTCTTT. Its protein is CSASRFDTEAFF.

For the CDR3, the DNA is TGTGCCAGCAGCCCAACAATCGGGACAGGGGCCGAGCAGTACTTC. It translates to CASSPTIGTGAEQYF. The V gene is TRBV3-1, the J gene TRBJ2-7, with TRBD1 matching over 10 bases. The trim removed 4 bases at V and 6 bases at J, leaving 9 bases unmatched. The CDR3 loop spans 15 amino acids. CDR1 and CDR2 (germline): LGHDT, YNNKEL (reference sequence).

This clonotype has a handful of counts. The rearrangement joins TRBV5-1 to TRBJ2-5, with D possibly being TRBD1 (6 bases). With 4 bases removed from V and 4 bases from J, the gap between germline ends came to 14 bases. In germline, CDR1 is SGHRS, CDR2 YFSETQ. The CDR3 has 14 residues. CDR3 protein: CASSRADSSETQYF. As DNA, the CDR3 is TGCGCCAGCAGCCGAGCGGACAGTTCAGAGACCCAGTACTTC.

The chain couples TRBV7-2 to TRBJ1-6; D is undetermined. Germline values: CDR1 SGHTA, CDR2 FQGNSA. V gave up 5 bases and J gave up 3 bases, with 11 bases separating them. The CDR3 consists of 15 residues. The CDR3 here is CASSARGLYNSPLHF. CDR3 bases: TGTGCCAGCAGCGCCCGAGGACTCTATAATTCACCCCTCCACTTT.

With respect to this clonotype: It may be a read error: a sequence one base away is much more abundant. The V gene is TRBV6-2 or TRBV6-3, the J gene TRBJ1-5; D may be TRBD1 (5 bases). This CDR3 is 15 amino acids long. Germline V gene lookup returns CDR1 MNHEY and CDR2 SVGEGT. The CDR3 loop is CASSSLGQPNRPQHF. Here the CDR3 DNA reads TGTGCCAGCAGTTCCTTAGGACAACCCAATCGGCCCCAGCATTTT.

To note about this clonotype: The junction departs from the called germline gene at one end, perhaps through a read error. The chain couples TRBV7-7 to TRBJ2-7; D is perhaps TRBD1 or TRBD2 (5 bases each). CDR3 length equals 14 residues. From germline, CDR1 is SSHAT and CDR2 FNYEAQ (reference sequence). The DNA of the CDR3 is TGTGCTAGCAGCTTAGGGGACGGACCCTACGAGCAGTACTTC. This gives the protein CASSLGDGPYEQYF.

This sequence joins TRBV7-8 and TRBJ1-2; 7 bases map to TRBD1. Germline V gene data show CDR1 as SGHVS and CDR2 as FQNEAQ. J was trimmed by 2 bases and V by 5 bases; bases with no gene match: 11. CDR3 length equals 16 residues. CDR3 in DNA: TGTGCCAGCAGCCCGGGGACAGCTCCCGGGAACTATGGCTACACCTTC. It codes for CASSPGTAPGNYGYTF.

Remarks on this clonotype: At one end, the junction sequence differs from germline, possibly due to a read error. The V call is TRBV5-1, the J call TRBJ1-2; no clear D. The CDR3 sequence is 13 residues long. Germline CDR1 is SGHRS and CDR2 is YFSETQ. The CDR3 here is CASSPDPSSGCTF. The DNA for the CDR3 is TGCGCCAGCAGCCCCGACCCATCAAGTGGCTGCACCTTC.

The chain recombines TRBV7-9 with TRBJ2-1; D is undetermined. Germline V gene sequence: CDR1 SEHNR, CDR2 FQNEAQ (reference sequence). The CDR3 is 12 amino acids. V lost 5 bases and J lost 7, with 9 bases in between. CDR3 amino acids: CASSEDLNEQFF. CDR3 bases: TGTGCCAGCAGCGAAGACCTGAATGAGCAGTTCTTC.

This chain uses TRBV4-3 with TRBJ1-1; 7 bases line up with TRBD1. Trimming cost V 3 bases and J 8 bases; bases outside gene matches: 12. This CDR3 has 15 amino acids. Germline V gene lookup returns CDR1 LGHNA and CDR2 YSLEER. CDR3 in amino acids: CASSHAYPLTGEAFF. The CDR3 DNA sequence: TGCGCCAGCAGCCATGCGTACCCGTTGACAGGGGAAGCTTTCTTT.

This clonotype was found a few times. The rearrangement joins TRBV5-1 to TRBJ1-1; 9 nucleotides match TRBD1. Trimming took 4 bases from V and 1 from J; bases not matched to a gene: 2. The CDR3 is 14 residues long. Germline V gene data show CDR1 as SGHRS and CDR2 as YFSETQ. CDR3 region: CASSGTGRNTEAFF. CDR3 coding DNA: TGCGCCAGCAGCGGGACAGGGAGGAACACTGAAGCTTTCTTT.

The rearrangement uses TRBV5-6 and TRBJ2-5; 8 nucleotides agree with TRBD2. Trimming removed 0 bases from V and 4 bases from J; junction bases left unmatched: 8. Germline CDR1 and CDR2: SGHDT and YYEEEE. This CDR3 spans 16 amino acids. The CDR3 loop is CASSLAGGAGSETQYF. The DNA of the CDR3 is TGTGCCAGCAGCTTGGCCGGGGGGGCCGGGTCAGAGACCCAGTACTTC.

The chain combines TRBV6-6 with TRBJ1-5, with D possibly being TRBD1 (5 bases). The CDR3 totals 16 residues. Germline V gene sequence: CDR1 MNHNY, CDR2 SVGAGI (reference sequence). V lost 3 bases to trimming and J lost 3 bases, with 15 bases between them. In DNA form, the CDR3 reads TGTGCCAGCAGTTATCAACCGGGACGGTACAATCAGCCCCAGCATTTT. It codes for CASSYQPGRYNQPQHF.

This clonotype is a singleton in its sample. V and J are TRBV20-1 and TRBJ1-4; D might be TRBD1 (5 bases). V was cut by 3 bases and J by 0 bases, with 8 bases left in between. The CDR3 totals 14 residues. The germline V gene has CDR1 DFQATT and CDR2 SNEGSKA (reference sequence). The CDR3 sequence is CSASLTATNEKLFF. The CDR3, as DNA: TGCAGTGCTAGCCTGACAGCAACTAATGAAAAACTGTTTTTT.

CDR3 in amino acids: CASSSTLSGGQPQHF. CDR3 DNA sequence: TGCGCCAGCAGTTCTACTCTCAGTGGGGGTCAGCCCCAGCATTTT. V gene TRBV4-1 combines with J gene TRBJ1-5; perhaps TRBD1 as D (5 bases). The CDR3 consists of 15 residues. The germline V gene has CDR1 MGHRA and CDR2 YSYEKL. V was clipped by 6 bases and J by 6 bases, with 18 bases between them.

The chain employs TRBV7-8 and TRBJ2-3; 8 bases match TRBD1. From germline, CDR1 is SGHVS and CDR2 FQNEAQ. This CDR3 comprises 16 residues. With 5 bases clipped from V and 6 bases from J, the junction kept 13 bases outside the gene matches. The DNA for the CDR3 is TGTGCCAGCAGCCCAAAGACAGGGGTATCCTTGGATACGCAGTATTTT. It translates to CASSPKTGVSLDTQYF.

This clonotype showed up just a few times. The rearrangement links TRBV7-9 to TRBJ1-1; TRBD1 matches at 9 bases. This CDR3 spans 16 amino acids. Germline V gives CDR1 SEHNR, CDR2 FQNEAQ (reference sequence). The J segment lost 5 bases and the V segment lost 5 bases, leaving 12 bases of the junction unmatched. The CDR3 reads CASSVTGGAVRTEAFF. The CDR3 DNA is TGTGCCAGCAGCGTTACAGGGGGCGCCGTGAGAACTGAAGCTTTCTTT.

This clonotype was counted ten times or more. The V gene is TRBV7-2, the J gene TRBJ2-7; D remains ambiguous. The germline V gene encodes CDR1 SGHTA and CDR2 FQGNSA. CDR3 size: 11 residues. Trimming shortened V by 4 bases and J by 3 bases, and 4 bases separated the two germline ends. The CDR3 nucleotides read TGTGCCAGCAGCTCCAACTACGAGCAGTACTTC. This codes for CASSSNYEQYF.

The chain joins TRBV7-9 to TRBJ2-3; the match to TRBD2 covers 7 bases. The CDR3 has 14 amino acids. Losses at the gene ends were 5 bases for V and 4 bases for J; bases not matched to a gene: 6. Germline V gives CDR1 SEHNR, CDR2 FQNEAQ (reference sequence). The CDR3 DNA is TGTGCCAGCAGCAGAGCGGGGAAGGCAGATACGCAGTATTTT. It translates to CASSRAGKADTQYF.

V usage is TRBV7-9 and J usage is TRBJ2-7, with D unclear. Trimming took off 5 bases at V and 3 bases at J, with 14 bases between the two ends. Germline CDR1 is SEHNR and CDR2 is FQNEAQ (reference sequence). CDR3 length: 14 residues. The CDR3 protein is CASSPDGRYYEQYF. The CDR3 nucleotides read TGTGCCAGCAGCCCGGACGGCAGATACTACGAGCAGTACTTC.

This clonotype has just a few counts. This rearrangement joins TRBV6-5 to TRBJ2-7, with TRBD2 matching over 11 bases. The V gene's germline CDR1 is MNHEY and CDR2 SVGAGI. The CDR3 totals 15 residues. The V and J ends lost 5 bases and 6 bases, in that order; junction bases with no gene match: 9. The CDR3 sequence: CASSRIAGGRSEQYF. The CDR3 region has the DNA TGTGCCAGCAGTAGAATAGCGGGGGGGCGTAGCGAGCAGTACTTC.

This clonotype has only a few counts. The rearrangement joins TRBV20-1 to TRBJ2-4; D may be TRBD1 or TRBD2 (5 bases each). The DNA end is a closer match to TRBJ2-1, so the J assignment may be wrong. This CDR3 has 15 amino acids. Germline V gene data show CDR1 as DFQATT and CDR2 as SNEGSKA (reference sequence). CDR3 amino acids: CSVSGRTLAKNIQFF. CDR3 bases: TGCAGTGTCTCGGGACGGACTCTAGCCAAAAACATTCAGTTCTTC.

The CDR3 spells CASSQPPSGTSSPLHF. CDR3 DNA sequence: TGTGCCAGCAGCCAACCCCCGAGTGGGACATCTTCACCCCTCCACTTT. The rearrangement links TRBV3-1 to TRBJ1-6; D may be TRBD1 (6 bases). Trimming took 2 bases from V and 9 from J, leaving 17 bases between them. From germline, CDR1 is LGHDT and CDR2 YNNKEL (reference sequence). The CDR3 consists of 16 residues.

There are many counts of this clonotype. This chain joins TRBV7-3 and TRBJ1-2; D might be TRBD1 (5 bases). CDR3 size: 13 residues. Germline CDR1 and CDR2: SGHTA and FQGTGA. The V and J ends lost 1 base and 6 bases respectively, with 9 bases between them. The CDR3 protein is CASSLNGGDGYTF. The CDR3, as DNA: TGTGCCAGCAGCTTAAACGGGGGGGATGGCTACACCTTC.